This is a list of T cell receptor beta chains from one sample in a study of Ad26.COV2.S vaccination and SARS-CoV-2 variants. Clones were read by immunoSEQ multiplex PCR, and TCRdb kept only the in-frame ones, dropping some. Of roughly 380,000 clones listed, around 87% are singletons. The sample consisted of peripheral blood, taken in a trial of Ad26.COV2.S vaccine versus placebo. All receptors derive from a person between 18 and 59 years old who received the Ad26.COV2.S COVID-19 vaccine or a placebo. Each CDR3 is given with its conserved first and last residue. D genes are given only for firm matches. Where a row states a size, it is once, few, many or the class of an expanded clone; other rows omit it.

cdr3_aa: CASSLARTGGDTDTQYF
cdr3_nt: TGTGCCAGCAGCTTGGCTAGGACAGGGGGTGACACAGATACGCAGTATTTT
cdr3_length: 17
d_call: TRBD1
clone_size: .
v_call: TRBV5-4
j_call: TRBJ2-3

cdr3_aa: CASSLGTRDQETQYF
cdr3_nt: TGTGCCAGCAGCCTAGGGACTAGAGACCAAGAGACCCAGTACTTC
cdr3_length: 15
d_call: TRBD2
clone_size: .
v_call: TRBV4-2
j_call: TRBJ2-5

cdr3_aa: CASSDWGSELFF
cdr3_nt: TGTGCCAGCAGTGATTGGGGTTCGGAACTGTTTTTT
cdr3_length: 12
d_call: .
clone_size: .
v_call: TRBV6-1
j_call: TRBJ1-4

cdr3_aa: CASSALDRGGIQYF
cdr3_nt: TGTGCCAGCAGTGCCCTAGACCGAGGGGGCATTCAGTACTTC
cdr3_length: 14
d_call: .
clone_size: .
v_call: TRBV2
j_call: TRBJ2-4

cdr3_aa: CASSEKGKLFF
cdr3_nt: TGTGCCAGCAGTGAAAAGGGAAAACTGTTTTTT
cdr3_length: 11
d_call: .
clone_size: .
v_call: TRBV2
j_call: TRBJ1-4

cdr3_aa: CASSLEKTAEAFF
cdr3_nt: TGTGCCAGCAGCTTAGAGAAGACAGCGGAAGCTTTCTTT
cdr3_length: 13
d_call: .
clone_size: .
v_call: TRBV7-8
j_call: TRBJ1-1

cdr3_aa: CASSLEGQPQHF
cdr3_nt: TGTGCCAGCAGTTTAGAGGGTCAGCCCCAGCATTTT
cdr3_length: 12
d_call: .
clone_size: few
v_call: TRBV27
j_call: TRBJ1-5

cdr3_aa: CASGFNEFDTQYF
cdr3_nt: TGTGCTAGTGGTTTTAATGAGTTCGATACGCAGTATTTT
cdr3_length: 13
d_call: .
clone_size: .
v_call: TRBV12-5
j_call: TRBJ2-3

cdr3_aa: CSVEDSTDTQYF
cdr3_nt: TGCAGCGTTGAGGATAGCACAGATACGCAGTATTTT
cdr3_length: 12
d_call: .
clone_size: .
v_call: TRBV29-1
j_call: TRBJ2-3

cdr3_aa: CASSMSSGVTDTQYF
cdr3_nt: TGTGCCAGTAGTATGAGTAGCGGGGTTACAGATACGCAGTATTTT
cdr3_length: 15
d_call: TRBD2
clone_size: .
v_call: TRBV19
j_call: TRBJ2-3

cdr3_aa: CASSGLAGGNTGELFF
cdr3_nt: TGTGCCAGCAGTGGACTAGCGGGGGGGAACACCGGGGAGCTGTTTTTT
cdr3_length: 16
d_call: TRBD2
clone_size: .
v_call: TRBV2
j_call: TRBJ2-2

cdr3_aa: CASSVNEQFF
cdr3_nt: TGTGCCAGCAGTGTAAATGAGCAGTTCTTC
cdr3_length: 10
d_call: .
clone_size: .
v_call: TRBV2
j_call: TRBJ2-1

cdr3_aa: CASSSAGTEEIQYF
cdr3_nt: TGTGCCAGCAGCTCCGCCGGGACAGAAGAGATCCAGTACTTC
cdr3_length: 14
d_call: TRBD1
clone_size: .
v_call: TRBV9
j_call: TRBJ2-5

cdr3_aa: CASSQVDGLSNEQFF
cdr3_nt: TGCGCCAGCAGCCAAGTGGACGGGCTTAGCAATGAGCAGTTCTTC
cdr3_length: 15
d_call: .
clone_size: .
v_call: TRBV4-3
j_call: TRBJ2-1

cdr3_aa: CAWTRGGRGGQYF
cdr3_nt: TGTGCCTGGACCCGGGGCGGCCGGGGAGGGCAGTACTTC
cdr3_length: 13
d_call: .
clone_size: .
v_call: TRBV30
j_call: TRBJ2-7

cdr3_aa: CASSLEWSSTEAFF
cdr3_nt: TGTGCCAGCAGTTTAGAATGGTCTAGCACTGAAGCTTTCTTT
cdr3_length: 14
d_call: .
clone_size: .
v_call: TRBV27
j_call: TRBJ1-1

cdr3_aa: CASSAGALPEAFF
cdr3_nt: TGTGCCAGCAGCGCCGGGGCCCTACCTGAAGCTTTCTTT
cdr3_length: 13
d_call: .
clone_size: .
v_call: TRBV6-2/TRBV6-3
j_call: TRBJ1-1

cdr3_aa: CASSPTSGNYNEQFF
cdr3_nt: TGTGCCAGTAGTCCGACTAGCGGAAACTACAATGAGCAGTTCTTC
cdr3_length: 15
d_call: TRBD2
clone_size: .
v_call: TRBV25-1
j_call: TRBJ2-1

cdr3_aa: CATSRDLDRAINTGELFF
cdr3_nt: TGTGCCACCAGCAGAGATCTTGACAGGGCGATAAACACCGGGGAGCTGTTTTTT
cdr3_length: 18
d_call: TRBD1
clone_size: .
v_call: TRBV15
j_call: TRBJ2-2

cdr3_aa: CASSREGDGNTGELFF
cdr3_nt: TGTGCCAGCTCACGCGAAGGGGATGGGAACACCGGGGAGCTGTTTTTT
cdr3_length: 16
d_call: .
clone_size: .
v_call: TRBV18
j_call: TRBJ2-2

cdr3_aa: CASSPQINNEQFF
cdr3_nt: TGTGCCAGCAGTCCACAGATAAACAATGAGCAGTTCTTC
cdr3_length: 13
d_call: .
clone_size: .
v_call: TRBV6-2/TRBV6-3
j_call: TRBJ2-1

cdr3_aa: CASSIGGSSPGELFF
cdr3_nt: TGTGCCAGTAGTATCGGAGGTTCATCCCCCGGGGAGCTGTTTTTT
cdr3_length: 15
d_call: .
clone_size: .
v_call: TRBV19
j_call: TRBJ2-2

cdr3_aa: CASSLGPLQGGISRLFF
cdr3_nt: TGTGCCAGCAGCTTAGGCCCCCTTCAGGGGGGCATCAGTAGACTGTTTTTT
cdr3_length: 17
d_call: TRBD1
clone_size: few
v_call: TRBV11-2
j_call: TRBJ1-4

cdr3_aa: CASGGFQETQYF
cdr3_nt: TGTGCTAGTGGCGGGTTCCAAGAGACCCAGTACTTC
cdr3_length: 12
d_call: .
clone_size: .
v_call: TRBV12-5
j_call: TRBJ2-5

cdr3_aa: CASSVGTAGVVETQYF
cdr3_nt: TGTGCCAGCAGCGTCGGGACAGCGGGGGTTGTGGAGACCCAGTACTTC
cdr3_length: 16
d_call: .
clone_size: .
v_call: TRBV9
j_call: TRBJ2-5

cdr3_aa: CASSTRGGANEQFF
cdr3_nt: TGTGCCAGCAGTACCCGTGGGGGGGCAAATGAGCAGTTCTTC
cdr3_length: 14
d_call: .
clone_size: .
v_call: TRBV27
j_call: TRBJ2-1

cdr3_aa: CASSPVYNSPLHF
cdr3_nt: TGTGCCAGCAGCCCGGTTTATAATTCACCCCTCCACTTT
cdr3_length: 13
d_call: .
clone_size: .
v_call: TRBV6-6
j_call: TRBJ1-6

cdr3_aa: CASSLRGGTYQETQYF
cdr3_nt: TGTGCCAGCAGTTTAAGGGGGGGAACGTACCAAGAGACCCAGTACTTC
cdr3_length: 16
d_call: .
clone_size: .
v_call: TRBV9
j_call: TRBJ2-5

cdr3_aa: CASRAGRTNEKLFF
cdr3_nt: TGTGCCAGCAGGGCAGGGAGAACTAATGAAAAACTGTTTTTT
cdr3_length: 14
d_call: .
clone_size: .
v_call: TRBV25-1
j_call: TRBJ1-4

cdr3_aa: CASSLGQAYNEQFF
cdr3_nt: TGTGCCAGCAGCTTGGGCCAGGCCTACAATGAGCAGTTCTTC
cdr3_length: 14
d_call: .
clone_size: .
v_call: TRBV11-3
j_call: TRBJ2-1

cdr3_aa: CASSPSDYGYTF
cdr3_nt: TGCGCCAGCAGCCCGTCGGATTATGGCTACACCTTC
cdr3_length: 12
d_call: .
clone_size: .
v_call: TRBV5-1
j_call: TRBJ1-2

cdr3_aa: CASSPDTYEQYF
cdr3_nt: TGTGCCAGCAGCCCCGATACCTACGAGCAGTACTTC
cdr3_length: 12
d_call: .
clone_size: .
v_call: TRBV12-3/TRBV12-4
j_call: TRBJ2-7

cdr3_aa: CASSLTGTGGYEQYF
cdr3_nt: TGTGCCAGTAGTCTGACCGGGACAGGGGGCTACGAGCAGTACTTC
cdr3_length: 15
d_call: TRBD1
clone_size: .
v_call: TRBV19
j_call: TRBJ2-7

cdr3_aa: CASIRDRNTEAFF
cdr3_nt: TGTGCCAGCATTCGCGACAGGAACACTGAAGCTTTCTTT
cdr3_length: 13
d_call: .
clone_size: .
v_call: TRBV2
j_call: TRBJ1-1